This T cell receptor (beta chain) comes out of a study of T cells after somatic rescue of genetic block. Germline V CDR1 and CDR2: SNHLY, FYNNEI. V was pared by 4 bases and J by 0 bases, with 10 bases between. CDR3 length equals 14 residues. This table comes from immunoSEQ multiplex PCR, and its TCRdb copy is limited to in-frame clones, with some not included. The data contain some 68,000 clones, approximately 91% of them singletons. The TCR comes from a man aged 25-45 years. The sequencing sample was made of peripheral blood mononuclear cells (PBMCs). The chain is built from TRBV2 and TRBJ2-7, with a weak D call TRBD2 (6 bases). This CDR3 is CASSVEGISYEQYF. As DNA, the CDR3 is TGTGCCAGCAGTGTGGAGGGAATCTCCTACGAGCAGTACTTC.